This T cell receptor beta chain was captured in a study of cytomegalovirus exposure and HLA in healthy donors. Details on this clone: The antigen is not known.

Study-wide results and limits: It was only CMV serostatus that was available as immune exposure information. Earlier analysis looked at TCR beta V segments, and most were productive about 87% or about 30% of the time.

A multiplex PCR was run with 60 Vbeta primers and 13 Jbeta primers. TCRdb's copy holds only in-frame clones and misses some; the assay was immunoSEQ multiplex PCR. The sample has over 95,000 clones, about 80% seen once. Germline CDR1 and CDR2: SNHLY and FYNNEI. This CDR3 is built from 13 residues. Trimming pared 7 bases from V and 3 bases from J, leaving 7 bases between. Input material: PBMCs. This sequence was found in a man aged 35 to 55 in good health and CMV-seronegative. The V gene is TRBV2, the J gene TRBJ1-6; D gene uncertain. CDR3 residues: CASILYYNSPLHF. In nucleotides, the CDR3 is TGTGCCAGCATACTCTACTATAATTCACCCCTCCACTTT.